Listed below are T cell receptor beta chains from one sample, sequenced in a study of cytomegalovirus exposure and HLA in healthy donors. Generated by immunoSEQ multiplex PCR, the TCRdb table keeps only in-frame clones and is missing some. Of more than 110,000 clones listed, about three quarters were seen once; the top ten hold around 14%. Material for sequencing was PBMCs. These receptors all come from a human donor in good health. Each CDR3 is given with its conserved first and last residue. A D gene is named only where the DNA matches it firmly. Not all rows give a size; the values are once, few, many and, for expanded clones, a class.

d_call: .
clone_size: .
v_call: TRBV7-9
j_call: TRBJ2-7
cdr3_nt: TGTGCCAGCAGCTTAGTCACGGGCTACGAGCAGTACTTC
cdr3_aa: CASSLVTGYEQYF

d_call: .
clone_size: .
v_call: TRBV6-5
j_call: TRBJ1-2
cdr3_nt: TGTGCCAGCATTTTCACTACAGGCTATGGCTACACCTTC
cdr3_aa: CASIFTTGYGYTF

d_call: .
clone_size: .
v_call: TRBV7-2
j_call: TRBJ1-1
cdr3_nt: TGTGCCAGCAGCGCGACAGAGCGGAACACTGAAGCTTTCTTT
cdr3_aa: CASSATERNTEAFF

d_call: TRBD2
clone_size: .
v_call: TRBV7-9
j_call: TRBJ2-5
cdr3_nt: TGTGCCAGCAGCTTAGATCAGCGGGGGGAAGAGACCCAGTACTTC
cdr3_aa: CASSLDQRGEETQYF

d_call: TRBD1
clone_size: few
v_call: TRBV5-6
j_call: TRBJ1-1
cdr3_nt: TGTGCCAGCAGCGTTTTGGGACAGATGAACACTGAAGCTTTCTTT
cdr3_aa: CASSVLGQMNTEAFF

d_call: .
clone_size: .
v_call: TRBV6-1
j_call: TRBJ2-2
cdr3_nt: TGTGCCAGCAGGAGGGCCCTCGTCGGGGAGCTGTTTTTT
cdr3_aa: CASRRALVGELFF

d_call: TRBD2
clone_size: .
v_call: TRBV13
j_call: TRBJ2-1
cdr3_nt: TGTGCCAGCAGCTTAGCTAGCGGGAGGGCCGTCTACAATGAGCAGTTCTTC
cdr3_aa: CASSLASGRAVYNEQFF

d_call: .
clone_size: .
v_call: TRBV7-2
j_call: TRBJ2-7
cdr3_nt: TGTGCCAGCAGCTGGGGGGTCCGATACGAGCAGTACTTC
cdr3_aa: CASSWGVRYEQYF

d_call: TRBD2
clone_size: few
v_call: TRBV5-1
j_call: TRBJ2-5
cdr3_nt: TGCGCCAGCAGCTTGTCGAGCGGGGGTACGCAAGAGACCCAGTACTTC
cdr3_aa: CASSLSSGGTQETQYF

d_call: .
clone_size: .
v_call: TRBV9
j_call: TRBJ1-2
cdr3_nt: TGTGCCAGCAGTCTCTACCCCCTGACAGATTCTAACTATGGCTACACCTTC
cdr3_aa: CASSLYPLTDSNYGYTF

d_call: TRBD1
clone_size: .
v_call: TRBV27
j_call: TRBJ1-4
cdr3_nt: TGTGCCAGCAGTGAACGGACAGGGGGCGCGGGGGAAAAACTGTTTTTT
cdr3_aa: CASSERTGGAGEKLFF

d_call: .
clone_size: .
v_call: TRBV13
j_call: TRBJ2-3
cdr3_nt: TGTGCCAGCAGCTTATTTTCGGGAAATACGCAGTATTTT
cdr3_aa: CASSLFSGNTQYF

d_call: TRBD1
clone_size: .
v_call: TRBV11-3
j_call: TRBJ1-1
cdr3_nt: TGTGCCAGCAGCTTAGACTGGGAGACAGGGTTCGCTTTCTTT
cdr3_aa: CASSLDWETGFAFF

d_call: TRBD1
clone_size: .
v_call: TRBV19
j_call: TRBJ2-5
cdr3_nt: TGTGCCAGTAGCAAGGGACAGCGATTCCAAGAGACCCAGTACTTC
cdr3_aa: CASSKGQRFQETQYF

d_call: TRBD1
clone_size: .
v_call: TRBV7-8
j_call: TRBJ2-7
cdr3_nt: TGTGCCAGCAGCCCTCTTGTCGGACAGGGGGCCGAGCAGTACTTC
cdr3_aa: CASSPLVGQGAEQYF

d_call: .
clone_size: few
v_call: TRBV6-1
j_call: TRBJ1-5
cdr3_nt: TGTGCCAGCGAAGTATCTAACAATCAGCCCCAGCATTTT
cdr3_aa: CASEVSNNQPQHF

d_call: .
clone_size: few
v_call: TRBV5-6
j_call: TRBJ2-3
cdr3_nt: TGTGCCAGCAGCTTGCCGTCGGGGTATGCAGATACGCAGTATTTT
cdr3_aa: CASSLPSGYADTQYF

d_call: TRBD2
clone_size: .
v_call: TRBV4-1
j_call: TRBJ2-5
cdr3_nt: TGCGCCAGCAGCCAGCAGAGCGGGAGTCGGGAGACCCAGTACTTC
cdr3_aa: CASSQQSGSRETQYF

d_call: TRBD1
clone_size: .
v_call: TRBV19
j_call: TRBJ1-5
cdr3_nt: TGTGCCAGTAGTTTAGGGGGACAGGGGATTTCGTATAGCAATCAGCCCCAGCATTTT
cdr3_aa: CASSLGGQGISYSNQPQHF

d_call: TRBD1
clone_size: .
v_call: TRBV7-3
j_call: TRBJ1-2
cdr3_nt: TGTGCCAGCAGCTTAAAGGGACAGGGGGCGCGCTATGGCTACACCTTC
cdr3_aa: CASSLKGQGARYGYTF

d_call: .
clone_size: once
v_call: TRBV5-6
j_call: TRBJ2-7
cdr3_nt: TGTGCCAGCAGCTTGGGACAGAGTACCTACGAGCAGTACTTC
cdr3_aa: CASSLGQSTYEQYF

d_call: TRBD1
clone_size: few
v_call: TRBV27
j_call: TRBJ2-7
cdr3_nt: TGTGCCAGCAGTTTAAGAGGGACAGGGGGATCCTACGAGCAGTACTTC
cdr3_aa: CASSLRGTGGSYEQYF

d_call: TRBD1
clone_size: .
v_call: TRBV11-3
j_call: TRBJ1-4
cdr3_nt: TGTGCCAGCAGCTCCCGGGACAGGGTCGATGAAAAACTGTTTTTT
cdr3_aa: CASSSRDRVDEKLFF

d_call: TRBD2
clone_size: once
v_call: TRBV9
j_call: TRBJ2-1
cdr3_nt: TGTGCCAGCAGCATTGGGACTAGCGGAGTGGTCGGTGAGCAGTTCTTC
cdr3_aa: CASSIGTSGVVGEQFF

d_call: TRBD1
clone_size: .
v_call: TRBV6-1
j_call: TRBJ2-7
cdr3_nt: TGTGCCAGCAGTGGTAACAGGGGGCACGACGAGCAGTACTTC
cdr3_aa: CASSGNRGHDEQYF

d_call: .
clone_size: .
v_call: TRBV11-2
j_call: TRBJ2-7
cdr3_nt: TGTGCCAGCAGCTGGGGGGACGAGCAGTACTTC
cdr3_aa: CASSWGDEQYF

d_call: .
clone_size: .
v_call: TRBV6-1
j_call: TRBJ2-1
cdr3_nt: TGTGCCAGCAGTGATGGCCTATGGCAGGGACTTGCTCGGGAGCAGTTCTTC
cdr3_aa: CASSDGLWQGLAREQFF

d_call: .
clone_size: .
v_call: TRBV7-8
j_call: TRBJ2-3
cdr3_nt: TGTGCCAGCAGCCGCCCGGGAATCGATAGCACAGATACGCAGTATTTT
cdr3_aa: CASSRPGIDSTDTQYF

d_call: TRBD1
clone_size: .
v_call: TRBV30
j_call: TRBJ2-7
cdr3_nt: TGTGCCTGGAGTGTAGGGACAGCTTACGAGCAGTACTTC
cdr3_aa: CAWSVGTAYEQYF

d_call: TRBD2
clone_size: few
v_call: TRBV28
j_call: TRBJ2-5
cdr3_nt: TGTGCCAGCAGTCGACCCCAAGCGGGGCAAGAGACCCAGTACTTC
cdr3_aa: CASSRPQAGQETQYF

d_call: .
clone_size: .
v_call: TRBV9
j_call: TRBJ2-1
cdr3_nt: TGTGCCAGCAGCGTAGGGCCAGCGTCCCACAATGAGCAGTTCTTC
cdr3_aa: CASSVGPASHNEQFF

d_call: .
clone_size: .
v_call: TRBV15
j_call: TRBJ1-2
cdr3_nt: TGTGCCACCAGCAGAGATCCAGTCCGGGGGAGAAGATATGGCTACACCTTC
cdr3_aa: CATSRDPVRGRRYGYTF

d_call: .
clone_size: .
v_call: TRBV7-7
j_call: TRBJ2-7
cdr3_nt: TGTGCTAGCAGCTTAGAAGAGGGCTACGAGCAGTACTTC
cdr3_aa: CASSLEEGYEQYF

d_call: .
clone_size: .
v_call: TRBV7-8
j_call: TRBJ2-7
cdr3_nt: TGTGCCAGCAGCTCACTAGTAAGAAGGAACGAGCAGTACTTC
cdr3_aa: CASSSLVRRNEQYF

d_call: TRBD2
clone_size: .
v_call: TRBV2
j_call: TRBJ2-7
cdr3_nt: TGTGCCAGCATAGTGGCTAGCGGGACCTACGAGCAGTACTTC
cdr3_aa: CASIVASGTYEQYF

d_call: .
clone_size: once
v_call: TRBV13
j_call: TRBJ2-1
cdr3_nt: TGTGCCAGCAGCCCACGCCTAGCGAGGAATGAGCAGTTCTTC
cdr3_aa: CASSPRLARNEQFF

d_call: TRBD1
clone_size: .
v_call: TRBV6-5
j_call: TRBJ1-4
cdr3_nt: TGTGCCAGGGGACTACAGGGGGCGCGTGAAAAACTGTTTTTT
cdr3_aa: CARGLQGAREKLFF

d_call: .
clone_size: .
v_call: TRBV27
j_call: TRBJ2-7
cdr3_nt: TGTGCCAGCAGTCCCCCAACTAGAGGCGAGCAGTACTTC
cdr3_aa: CASSPPTRGEQYF

d_call: .
clone_size: .
v_call: TRBV5-6
j_call: TRBJ2-5
cdr3_nt: TGTGCCAGCAGCTTTTCGGGGGAGGAGACCCAGTACTTC
cdr3_aa: CASSFSGEETQYF

d_call: .
clone_size: .
v_call: TRBV5-1
j_call: TRBJ2-7
cdr3_nt: TGCGCCAGCAGCTTGGCCATCCTAGCTGGCAACGAGCAGTACTTC
cdr3_aa: CASSLAILAGNEQYF

d_call: .
clone_size: .
v_call: TRBV19
j_call: TRBJ1-6
cdr3_nt: TGTGCCAGTAGTATCGCGGGGACTTCACCCCTCCACTTT
cdr3_aa: CASSIAGTSPLHF

d_call: TRBD1
clone_size: .
v_call: TRBV15
j_call: TRBJ2-7
cdr3_nt: TGTGCCACCAGCAGAATAAACTTACAGGGGACCCTTGGCTACGAGCAGTACTTC
cdr3_aa: CATSRINLQGTLGYEQYF

d_call: .
clone_size: .
v_call: TRBV30
j_call: TRBJ2-3
cdr3_nt: TGTGCCTGGAGTGCAAACCCAGGGGATACGCAGTATTTT
cdr3_aa: CAWSANPGDTQYF

d_call: .
clone_size: few
v_call: TRBV7-6
j_call: TRBJ1-5
cdr3_nt: TGTGCCAGCAGCTCGGAGGGACCGTCGAATCAGCCCCAGCATTTT
cdr3_aa: CASSSEGPSNQPQHF

d_call: TRBD2
clone_size: .
v_call: TRBV19
j_call: TRBJ2-5
cdr3_nt: TGTGCCAGTAGTTCGGGACTAGCTATGGAGACCCAGTACTTC
cdr3_aa: CASSSGLAMETQYF

d_call: .
clone_size: .
v_call: TRBV9
j_call: TRBJ2-3
cdr3_nt: TGTGCCAGCAGCGTAGTTCCGAGCACAGATACGCAGTATTTT
cdr3_aa: CASSVVPSTDTQYF

d_call: TRBD2
clone_size: .
v_call: TRBV6-5
j_call: TRBJ2-7
cdr3_nt: TGTGCCAGCAGTTACCCGGGACTAGCGGGAACCGAGCAGTACTTC
cdr3_aa: CASSYPGLAGTEQYF

d_call: TRBD1
clone_size: .
v_call: TRBV7-9
j_call: TRBJ2-7
cdr3_nt: TGTGCCAGCAGTAAAGGGACAGCCTACGAGCAGTACTTC
cdr3_aa: CASSKGTAYEQYF

d_call: .
clone_size: few
v_call: TRBV5-1
j_call: TRBJ2-1
cdr3_nt: TGCGCCAGCAGCTTGGCGGTCGGAGTCTACAATGAGCAGTTCTTC
cdr3_aa: CASSLAVGVYNEQFF

d_call: .
clone_size: .
v_call: TRBV6-6
j_call: TRBJ1-1
cdr3_nt: TGTGCCAGCAGAGACAGCATGAACACTGAAGCTTTCTTT
cdr3_aa: CASRDSMNTEAFF

d_call: .
clone_size: .
v_call: TRBV11-1
j_call: TRBJ2-3
cdr3_nt: TGTGCCAGCAGCGCCAATCGACTTACCCACACAGATACGCAGTATTTT
cdr3_aa: CASSANRLTHTDTQYF